The 9 T cell receptor beta chains below all came from one sample that was sequenced in a study of post-analysis software for immune sequencing data. Findings of the study overall: Comparison of patients with controls showed about 5 TRBV segments more frequent in patients, TRBV5-6, TRBV5-1 and TRBV20-1 among them.

Built from TCR beta cDNA, the libraries had unique molecular identifiers in them. TCRdb analysed the PCR reads with MiXCR anew, one entry per CDR3 protein. Of hundreds of thousands of distinct CDR3 sequences detected, roughly 45% appear once; the ten largest clones hold about 12%. These receptors are not linked to any known antigen. Sequencing was done on a sample of blood. These receptors were obtained from a girl aged 5 to 17 with multiple sclerosis.

This chain uses TRBV5-1 with TRBJ2-5; D perhaps matches TRBD2 (5 bases). Germline loops: CDR1 SGHRS, CDR2 YFSETQ. CDR3 length: 16 amino acids. V was clipped by 2 bases and J by 4 bases, with 18 bases between them. Here the CDR3 reads CASSLGVAPEGETQYF. The CDR3 bases are TGCGCCAGCAGCTTAGGAGTGGCGCCCGAGGGAGAGACCCAGTACTTC.

Worth noting for this clonotype: Mismatch with germline at one junction end may stem from a read error. V gene TRBV30 combines with J gene TRBJ2-1; TRBD1 is a possible D gene (6 bases). The germline CDR1 and CDR2 sequences are GTSNPN and SVGIG (reference sequence). This CDR3 has 13 residues. Here the CDR3 reads CARSPNRVNEQFF. The CDR3 region has the DNA TGTGCCCGGAGCCCAAACAGGGTGAATGAGCAGTTCTTC. The full variable domain, completed using reference TRBV30 and TRBJ2-1, is SQTIHQWPATLVQPVGSPLSLECTVEGTSNPNLYWYRQAAGRGLQLLFYSVGIGQISSEVPQNLSASRPQDRQFILSSKKLLLSDSGFYLCARSPNRVNEQFFGPGTRLTVL.

V usage is TRBV9 and J usage is TRBJ1-5; D is possibly TRBD1 (6 bases). The germline V gene has CDR1 SGDLS and CDR2 YYNGEE. This CDR3 is 15 amino acids long. Trimming shortened V by 0 bases and J by 3 bases, and 10 bases separated the two germline ends. Here the CDR3 DNA reads TGTGCCAGCAGCGTAGAGGGGGTCTACAATCAGCCCCAGCATTTT. Its translation is CASSVEGVYNQPQHF.

The chain joins TRBV6-2 or TRBV6-3 to TRBJ2-7; D uncertain. Trimming stripped 9 bases from V and 2 bases from J, with 8 bases between. Per the germline V gene, CDR1 is MNHEY and CDR2 is SVGEGT. The length of the CDR3 is 11 residues. CDR3 coding DNA: TGTGCCAGTCTTGGTACCTACGAGCAGTACTTC. Translating gives CASLGTYEQYF.

The sample holds a few counts of this clonotype. The chain links TRBV9 to TRBJ2-3; possibly TRBD2 for D (5 bases). The length of the CDR3 is 16 residues. The germline CDR1 and CDR2 sequences are SGDLS and YYNGEE. The germline V and J ends were trimmed by 0 bases and 4 bases, with 15 bases remaining between them. This CDR3 is CASSVEEREIPDTQYF. The DNA of the CDR3 is TGTGCCAGCAGCGTAGAGGAGAGGGAGATCCCAGATACGCAGTATTTT. The variable domain in full, completed from reference TRBV9 and TRBJ2-3, reads DSGVTQTPKHLITATGQRVTLRCSPRSGDLSVYWYQQSLDQGLQFLIQYYNGEERAKGNILERFSAQQFPDLHSELNLSSLELGDSALYFCASSVEEREIPDTQYFGPGTRLTVL.

This sequence joins TRBV20-1 and TRBJ2-3, with 15 bases aligning to TRBD2. Germline V gene lookup returns CDR1 DFQATT and CDR2 SNEGSKA (reference sequence). The CDR3 is made up of 16 amino acids. The CDR3 loop is CAPGTSGRSLADTQYF. CDR3 nucleotides: TGCGCTCCCGGGACTAGCGGGAGGAGTCTGGCAGATACGCAGTATTTT.

J is TRBJ2-7 and V is TRBV6-1; 7 bases are a match to TRBD1. The CDR3 extends over 12 amino acids. Germline-derived CDR1 and CDR2 are MNHNS and SASEGT. The ends lost 2 bases at V and 8 bases at J; junction bases unmatched: 3. The CDR3, as DNA: TGTGCCAGCAGTGAAAGGGGACAGCAGCAGTACTTC. Its translation is CASSERGQQQYF.

The chain joins TRBV7-9 to TRBJ2-7; D gene unclear. Trimming took off 5 bases at V and 6 bases at J, with 14 bases between the two ends. The CDR3 contains 13 residues. Germline loops: CDR1 SEHNR, CDR2 FQNEAQ (reference sequence). CDR3 sequence (DNA): TGTGCCAGCAGCGCAACCAGACAAACCGAGCAGTACTTC. It yields the protein CASSATRQTEQYF.

V usage is TRBV7-6 and J usage is TRBJ1-4; 9 bases agree with TRBD1. The V and J ends lost 5 bases and 8 bases, in that order; junction bases with no gene match: 9. Germline-derived CDR1 and CDR2 are SGHVS and FNYEAQ. The CDR3 spans 15 residues. The CDR3 sequence is CASSLSQGASEKLFF. For the CDR3, the DNA is TGTGCCAGCAGCCTATCACAGGGGGCATCAGAAAAACTGTTTTTT.